This T cell receptor beta chain was documented in a study of blood T cells in healthy people across ages. CDR1 is SNHLY, CDR2 FYNNEI, per germline. The CDR3 contains 13 residues. A second PCR, run for about 7 to 11 cycles, used a sample-barcoded 5' primer plus a J-beta primer mix. TCRdb independently ran MiXCR on the 5' RACE reads; one entry per CDR3 protein. Of about 1.8 million distinct CDR3 sequences listed, around half are singletons. This clonotype was recorded a few times. At one end, the junction sequence differs from germline, possibly due to a read error. The receptor was isolated from a woman between 40 and 55 years old in good health. The rearrangement links TRBV2 to TRBJ2-3, with 12 positions matching TRBD2. The sequenced sample was blood. CDR3 loop: CSSGLAGTDTQYF. CDR3 coding DNA: TGTTCCAGTGGACTAGCGGGGACGGATACGCAGTATTTT.